These 29 T cell receptor beta chains were sequenced from one sample in a study of T cells in women clearing cervical HPV infection. Repertoires were generated with immunoSEQ multiplex PCR, while TCRdb's copy carries only in-frame clones and drops some. The specimen's table records tens of thousands of clones. The sample was blood buffy coat. These receptors were obtained from a woman between 18 and 70 years old with a cervical HPV16 infection that either progressed to CIN3+ or cleared (not recorded which).

About this clone itself: The sequence runs out 3 residues before the end of the CDR3; the remainder is reconstructed from the germline J gene. V and J are TRBV5-1 and TRBJ1-2, with TRBD1 identical over 7 bases. The germline gives CDR1 SGHRS, CDR2 YFSETQ. The CDR3 has 13 amino acids. Trimming at V came to 4 bases and at J to 6 bases, leaving 6 bases not matched to a gene. The CDR3 is CASSMGQINGYTF. CDR3 DNA, as far as it was read: TGCGCCAGCAGCATGGGACAGATAAATGGC.

Concerning this clone: Read sequence stops 3 residues before the CDR3 end, and the germline J gene provides the missing end. The chain is built from TRBV7-3 and TRBJ1-2, with a possible D match to TRBD1 (6 bases). This CDR3 comprises 12 residues. V was trimmed by 3 bases and J by 7 bases, leaving 9 bases between them. Germline-derived CDR1 and CDR2 are SGHTA and FQGTGA. CDR3 bases read: TGTGCCAGCAGCTTTACAGGGAGTGGC. Encoded protein: CASSFTGSG. The whole CDR3 protein reads CASSFTGSGYTF.

A word on this clone: The CDR3 is cut off 3 residues early in the read; its end comes from the germline J gene. The V call is TRBV7-2, the J call TRBJ1-1; 9 nucleotides match TRBD1. This CDR3 is built from 13 residues. V shed 5 bases, J shed 7 bases, and the junction held 5 bases outside the gene matches. Per the germline V gene, CDR1 is SGHTA and CDR2 is FQGNSA. The CDR3 bases that were read are TGTGCCAGCAGCCTACAGGGGGCTAGTGAA. Protein sequence: CASSLQGASE. The whole CDR3 region reads CASSLQGASEAFF.

Details on this clone: The read gets to within 3 residues of the CDR3 end, and the germline J gene fills in the rest. V and J are TRBV4-2 and TRBJ2-4, with D maybe TRBD1 (5 bases). CDR1 is LGHNA and CDR2 is YNFKEQ in the germline V gene. The CDR3 extends over 15 amino acids. CDR3 bases read: TGTGCCAGCAGCCAAGAGGACACCTCCCAAGAGACT. Residues: CASSQEDTSQET. The CDR3, in full, reads CASSQEDTSQETQYF.

In the case of this clone: The CDR3 extends 3 residues past the end of the read, so its final part is completed from the germline J gene. The gene calls are TRBV5-1 and TRBJ2-7, with 7 bases lining up with TRBD2. J was trimmed by 3 bases and V by 0 bases; bases with no gene match: 3. Looked up from germline, CDR1 is SGHRS and CDR2 is YFSETQ. CDR3 length: 14 amino acids. The CDR3 bases that were read are TGCGCCAGCAGCTTGGAGCGGGGTGGCTACGAG. Protein: CASSLERGGYE. The CDR3 in full is CASSLERGGYEQYF.

CDR3 protein: CASSLHRGNEQFF. The CDR3 DNA, read in part, is TGTGCCAGCTCACTACACAGGGGAAATGAG. The gene calls are TRBV18 and TRBJ2-1; TRBD1 aligns across 7 bases. The read stops 3 residues short of the end of the CDR3; the missing end is completed from the germline J gene. CDR1 is KGHSH and CDR2 is LQKENI in the germline V gene. CDR3 length: 13 residues. Unmatched junction bases numbered 4, after V lost 4 bases and J lost 7 bases.

On this clone: The read halts 3 residues ahead of the CDR3 end, with the missing end drawn from the germline J gene. V gene TRBV5-1 combines with J gene TRBJ2-7; D ambiguous. CDR3 length equals 14 residues. V lost 6 bases and J 3 bases, leaving 16 bases between the germline ends. Germline assignment: CDR1 SGHRS and CDR2 YFSETQ. The CDR3 bases that were read are TGCGCCAGCACCTGGTATGGCTCCAGCTACGAG. Its translation: CASTWYGSSYE. The whole CDR3 sequence reads CASTWYGSSYEQYF.

Of note for this clone: Read sequence stops 3 residues before the CDR3 end, and the germline J gene provides the missing end. J is TRBJ1-2 and V is TRBV18; D not resolved. V was clipped by 5 bases and J by 3 bases, with 10 bases between them. The CDR3 has 13 residues. CDR1 and CDR2 from the germline V gene are KGHSH and LQKENI. The CDR3 DNA, read in part, is TGTGCCAGCTCAGCCTTAGAAGACTATGGC. Amino acids: CASSALEDYG. The complete CDR3 sequence is CASSALEDYGYTF.

Regarding this clone: The read gets to within 3 residues of the CDR3 end, and the germline J gene fills in the rest. The chain uses TRBV5-1 and TRBJ2-3, with 9 positions matching TRBD1. The CDR3 runs to 16 residues. V trimming: 4 bases; J trimming: 5 bases; junction bases outside the gene matches: 11. The V gene's germline CDR1 is SGHRS and CDR2 YFSETQ. CDR3 loop: CASSPPPGQGEDTQYF. The sequenced part of the CDR3 DNA is TGCGCCAGCAGCCCTCCCCCGGGACAGGGAGAAGATACG. Complete variable domain (other parts from reference TRBV5-1 and TRBJ2-3): KAGVTQTPRYLIKTRGQQVTLSCSPISGHRSVSWYQQTPGQGLQFLFEYFSETQRNKGNFPGRFSGRQFSNSRSEMNVSTLELGDSALYLCASSPPPGQGEDTQYFGPGTRLTVL.

A remark on this clone: The observed sequence ends 3 residues before the CDR3 terminus, with the missing tail filled in from the germline J gene. This chain uses TRBV5-1 with TRBJ2-7; 15 nucleotides line up with TRBD2. This CDR3 has 16 residues. Germline V gene sequence: CDR1 SGHRS, CDR2 YFSETQ. V lost 4 bases to trimming and J lost 1 base; unmatched junction nucleotides: 3. The DNA read from the CDR3 is TGCGCCAGCAGCCCCGGACTAGCGGGAGGGTCCTACGAG. Amino acids: CASSPGLAGGSYE. The full CDR3 reads CASSPGLAGGSYEQYF.

With respect to this clone: The sequenced fragment ends 3 residues before the CDR3 boundary, so the rest is inferred from the germline J gene. The chain carries TRBV19 and TRBJ2-7; 7 bases align to TRBD1. Germline V gene data show CDR1 as LNHDA and CDR2 as SQIVND (reference sequence). V trimming: 6 bases; J trimming: 5 bases; junction bases outside the gene matches: 10. There are 14 residues in the CDR3. CDR3 DNA, as far as it was read: TGTGCCAGTAGCCGGGACAGAGGGAACGACGAG. This gives the protein CASSRDRGNDE. The full CDR3 protein reads CASSRDRGNDEQYF.

Concerning this clone itself: The sequenced fragment ends 3 residues before the CDR3 boundary, so the rest is inferred from the germline J gene. This sequence joins TRBV16 and TRBJ1-6, with 7 bases matching TRBD1. V shed 4 bases, J shed 12 bases, and the junction held 9 bases outside the gene matches. The CDR3 is 14 residues long. In germline, CDR1 is KGHSY, CDR2 FQNENV. The part of the CDR3 DNA that was read is TGTGCCAGCAGCCCCCCCGGCCCAGGGGGACCC. Encoded protein: CASSPPGPGGP. The whole CDR3 is CASSPPGPGGPLHF.

Regarding this clone: The read halts 3 residues ahead of the CDR3 end, with the missing end drawn from the germline J gene. This chain connects TRBV20-1 to TRBJ2-3; 8 bases fit TRBD2. The CDR3 covers 15 residues. The germline V gene has CDR1 DFQATT and CDR2 SNEGSKA (reference sequence). The V gene end was trimmed by 1 base and the J gene end by 6 bases; junction bases not matched to a gene: 9. CDR3 amino acids: CSARGTAGVMDTQYF. The CDR3 bases that were read are TGCAGTGCTAGAGGAACAGCGGGAGTAATGGATACG.

As to this clone: Sequence at one end of the junction differs from germline and may be a read error. The DNA ends 3 residues before the CDR3 does, and the rest of the CDR3 is filled in from the germline J gene. This chain connects TRBV30 to TRBJ2-3; no clear D. The germline V gene has CDR1 GTSNPN and CDR2 SVGIG (reference sequence). The CDR3 covers 11 residues. The CDR3 bases that were read are TGTGCCTGGAGTAAGGCAGAGACG. Protein product: CAWSKAET. The entire CDR3 protein is CAWSKAETQYF.

Comments on this clone: The read ends 3 residues early relative to the CDR3; the germline J gene fills the gap. The rearrangement links TRBV7-9 to TRBJ1-4, with TRBD1 matching 9 bases. Trimming at V came to 0 bases and at J to 7 bases, leaving 3 bases not matched to a gene. CDR1 is SEHNR, CDR2 FQNEAQ, per germline (reference sequence). The CDR3 extends over 15 amino acids. The CDR3 region is CASSLATGGTEKLFF. CDR3 bases read: TGTGCCAGCAGCTTAGCGACAGGGGGTACTGAAAAA.

As regards this clone: The missing CDR3 end, 3 residues past where the read stops, is filled in from the germline J gene. The chain combines TRBV6-2 or TRBV6-3 with TRBJ2-1, with 8 bases fitting TRBD2. V shed 0 bases, J shed 5 bases, and the junction held 9 bases outside the gene matches. Germline V CDR1 and CDR2: MNHEY, SVGEGT. The CDR3 has 17 amino acids. CDR3 loop: CASSYSRLAGGHNEQFF. The CDR3 bases that were read are TGTGCCAGCAGTTACTCCCGACTGGCGGGAGGTCACAATGAG.

Concerning this clone: Sequencing ends 3 residues short of the CDR3 end; the germline J gene provides the rest. The chain couples TRBV7-7 to TRBJ2-7; 7 nucleotides agree with TRBD1. This CDR3 contains 15 residues. Germline trimming cut 2 bases from V and 3 bases from J; bases unmatched to any gene: 7. Germline loops: CDR1 SSHAT, CDR2 FNYEAQ (reference sequence). The CDR3 DNA, read in part, is TGTGCCAGCAGCTTATGGGAAGGACAGGACTACGAG. This codes for CASSLWEGQDYE. The complete CDR3 sequence is CASSLWEGQDYEQYF.

In regard to this clone: The missing CDR3 end, 3 residues past where the read stops, is filled in from the germline J gene. The chain is built from TRBV2 and TRBJ2-1; 9 bases fit TRBD1. CDR1 is SNHLY and CDR2 is FYNNEI in the germline V gene. The CDR3 sequence is 14 residues long. The trim removed 7 bases at V and 6 bases at J, leaving 7 bases unmatched. The CDR3 loop reads CASMPGQGFNEQFF. The CDR3 DNA, read in part, is TGTGCCAGCATGCCGGGACAGGGTTTCAATGAG.

The DNA read from the CDR3 is TGTGCCAGTAGTAACCCATACAGGGGGCGACGCGAG. Amino acids: CASSNPYRGRRE. From start to end, the CDR3 is CASSNPYRGRREQYF. The rearrangement links TRBV19 to TRBJ2-7; the match to TRBD1 covers 9 bases. Read coverage stops 3 residues before the CDR3 terminus; the germline J gene supplies the remainder. The CDR3 sequence is 15 residues long. Losses at the gene ends were 4 bases for V and 6 bases for J; bases not matched to a gene: 10. CDR1 is LNHDA and CDR2 is SQIVND in the germline V gene (reference sequence). Filled out from reference TRBV19 and TRBJ2-7, the complete variable domain reads DGGITQSPKYLFRKEGQNVTLSCEQNLNHDAMYWYRQDPGQGLRLIYYSQIVNDFQKGDIAEGYSVSREKKESFPLTVTSAQKNPTAFYLCASSNPYRGRREQYFGPGTRLTVT.

For this clone: The missing CDR3 end, 3 residues past where the read stops, is filled in from the germline J gene. The chain links TRBV7-3 to TRBJ2-3; 7 bases match TRBD1. V was pared by 4 bases and J by 6 bases, with 4 bases of the junction left unmatched. In germline, CDR1 is SGHTA, CDR2 FQGTGA. This CDR3 is built from 13 residues. Partial CDR3 DNA: TGTGCCAGCAGCTCTTCGACAGGGGATACG. Encoded protein: CASSSSTGDT. The entire CDR3 protein is CASSSSTGDTQYF. Full variable domain (outside the CDR3, taken from reference TRBV7-3 and TRBJ2-3): GAGVSQTPSNKVTEKGKYVELRCDPISGHTALYWYRQSLGQGPEFLIYFQGTGAADDSGLPNDRFFAVRPEGSVSTLKIQRTERGDSAVYLCASSSSTGDTQYFGPGTRLTVL.

Details on this clone: The read falls 3 residues short of the CDR3 end, and the missing part is taken from the germline J gene. This rearrangement joins TRBV19 to TRBJ2-7; 8 nucleotides agree with TRBD2. Germline CDR1 is LNHDA and CDR2 is SQIVND (reference sequence). Trimming cost V 7 bases and J 2 bases; bases outside gene matches: 10. The CDR3 has 15 residues. The CDR3 sequence: CASTRSGSRPYEQYF. CDR3 bases read: TGTGCCAGTACCCGAAGCGGGAGTAGACCCTACGAG.

Partial CDR3 DNA: TGTGCCAGCAGCCGGAAGGGACTAGCGGGTCTCCCGTACGAG. Translating gives CASSRKGLAGLPYE. The entire CDR3 sequence reads CASSRKGLAGLPYEQYF. The V and J genes are TRBV4-2 and TRBJ2-7; 12 nucleotides agree with TRBD2. The CDR3 extends 3 residues past the end of the read, so its final part is completed from the germline J gene. This CDR3 is built from 17 residues. Germline assignment: CDR1 LGHNA and CDR2 YNFKEQ. V shed 4 bases and J 4 bases; nucleotides not matched to a gene: 11.

A note on this clone: Read coverage stops 3 residues before the CDR3 terminus; the germline J gene supplies the remainder. The V and J genes are TRBV19 and TRBJ2-7, with TRBD2 as a possible D gene (6 bases). The CDR3 loop spans 16 amino acids. Trimming took 1 base from V and 3 from J, leaving 16 bases between them. The V gene's germline CDR1 is LNHDA and CDR2 SQIVND (reference sequence). Incomplete CDR3 DNA: TGTGCCAGTAGTATAGTATCCGGGGGATCATACTACGAG. Translation: CASSIVSGGSYYE. The whole CDR3 protein is CASSIVSGGSYYEQYF.

Note on this clone: The missing CDR3 end, 3 residues past where the read stops, is filled in from the germline J gene. The rearrangement uses TRBV6-2 or TRBV6-3 and TRBJ2-5; D not certain. CDR3 size: 13 residues. The germline V gene has CDR1 MNHEY and CDR2 SVGEGT. V was clipped by 9 bases and J by 3 bases, with 14 bases between them. The part of the CDR3 DNA that was read is TGTGCCAGGGTTCGAGGCAGGAAAGAGACC. It specifies CARVRGRKET. The entire CDR3 protein reads CARVRGRKETQYF.

For this clone: The sequence runs out 3 residues before the end of the CDR3; the remainder is reconstructed from the germline J gene. V usage is TRBV30 and J usage is TRBJ1-1; unclear D gene. Per germline, CDR1 GTSNPN and CDR2 SVGIG (reference sequence). This CDR3 has 15 residues. The germline V and J ends were trimmed by 1 base and 1 base, with 13 bases remaining between them. The covered CDR3 bases are TGTGCCTGGAGTGCCACCGACACGTGGAACACTGAA. Translation gives CAWSATDTWNTE. Given in full, the CDR3 is CAWSATDTWNTEAFF.

On this clone: The read falls 3 residues short of the CDR3 end, and the missing part is taken from the germline J gene. The chain is built from TRBV4-2 and TRBJ2-2, with D hard to call. CDR1 and CDR2 (germline): LGHNA, YNFKEQ. CDR3 length: 14 residues. V lost 6 bases, J lost 2 bases, and 10 bases lay in between. The CDR3 DNA, read in part, is TGTGCCAGCAGTTCATTAGCCAACACCGGGGAG. This gives the protein CASSSLANTGE. From start to end, the CDR3 is CASSSLANTGELFF.

Turning to this clone: With the read ending 3 residues before the CDR3 end, the germline J gene is used to fill in that end. V is TRBV2 and J is TRBJ2-3, with TRBD2 matching 8 bases. The CDR3 is 19 amino acids. Germline values: CDR1 SNHLY, CDR2 FYNNEI. V was pared by 4 bases and J by 0 bases, with 15 bases of the junction left unmatched. The DNA read from the CDR3 is TGTGCCAGCAGTGGGGTTGCGGGACTAGTCCCCCCGAGCACAGATACG. Translated: CASSGVAGLVPPSTDT. The CDR3 in full is CASSGVAGLVPPSTDTQYF.

On this clone: The read comes to an end 3 residues before the CDR3 does, leaving the germline J gene to fill in the end. The J gene is TRBJ2-7, the V gene TRBV6-2 or TRBV6-3; D gene uncertain. The V gene's germline CDR1 is MNHEY and CDR2 SVGEGT. The CDR3 length is 14 residues. Trimming pared 2 bases from V and 0 bases from J, leaving 8 bases between. The covered CDR3 bases are TGTGCCAGCAGTTACGGCAGGAACTCCTACGAG. Amino acid sequence: CASSYGRNSYE. The whole CDR3 sequence is CASSYGRNSYEQYF.

Concerning this clone itself: The CDR3 end lies 3 residues beyond the end of the read and is filled in from the germline J gene. The J gene is TRBJ2-3, the V gene TRBV28; TRBD2 matches 12 bases. After removal of 9 bases from V and 4 bases from J, the junction contained 8 bases not matched to a gene. Germline CDR1 reads MDHEN; CDR2 reads SYDVKM. CDR3 length: 15 residues. The sequenced part of the CDR3 DNA is TGTGCCAGTGCAAGACTAGCGGGGGACCCAGATACG. It yields the protein CASARLAGDPDT. The whole CDR3 protein reads CASARLAGDPDTQYF.